A single sample is the source of the 25 T cell receptor beta chains below, sequenced in a study of PD-L1 blockade in urothelial cancer (dated by TCRdb to 2016 to 2017). Libraries came from the immunoSEQ multiplex PCR assay. TCRdb holds this immuneACCESS table with in-frame rearrangements only. Some clones are missing; in checked studies, unresolved V genes explain under half, and the rest has no known cause. Here the sample has more than 15,000 clones; about nine tenths occur a single time. Together, the top ten hold 4.5% to 6.5% of the sample. This specimen consisted of PBMCs, obtained around atezolizumab (anti-PD-L1) treatment. The receptors derive from a man aged 45-60 years with urothelial cancer.

The V call is TRBV19, the J call TRBJ2-7; 10 bases are shared with TRBD1. Germline CDR1 reads LNHDA; CDR2 reads SQIVND (reference sequence). The J segment lost 4 bases and the V segment lost 10 bases, leaving 13 bases of the junction unmatched. The CDR3 is made up of 15 amino acids. Here the CDR3 DNA reads TGTGCCACCTCTCCCGATGGGACAGGGGTTTACGAGCAGTACTTC. It translates to CATSPDGTGVYEQYF.

The CDR3 loop reads CASSHGEPNSPLHF. Written as DNA, the CDR3 is TGCGCCAGCAGCCACGGAGAACCTAATTCACCCCTCCACTTT. The chain is built from TRBV4-3 and TRBJ1-6; D unresolved. CDR1 is LGHNA and CDR2 is YSLEER in the germline V gene. V lost 3 bases and J lost 6, with 9 bases in between. The CDR3 has 14 amino acids.

This clone came up a few times. V gene TRBV2 combines with J gene TRBJ2-1; 8 bases fit TRBD1. Germline CDR1 is SNHLY and CDR2 is FYNNEI. Trimming took 7 bases from V and 3 from J; bases not matched to a gene: 8. CDR3 size: 15 residues. The CDR3 loop is CASTSDRELYNEQFF. In DNA, the CDR3 is TGTGCCAGCACCTCGGACAGGGAACTCTACAATGAGCAGTTCTTC.

The chain carries TRBV30 and TRBJ2-7, with a possible D match to TRBD1 (6 bases). The CDR3 spans 12 residues. The V gene lost 4 bases and the J gene lost 1 base, with 8 bases spanning the gap. Germline CDR1 is GTSNPN and CDR2 is SVGIG (reference sequence). The CDR3 here is CAWKQGSYEQYF. The DNA of the CDR3 is TGTGCCTGGAAACAGGGATCCTACGAGCAGTACTTC. Drawing the rest from reference TRBV30 and TRBJ2-7, the complete variable domain is SQTIHQWPATLVQPVGSPLSLECTVEGTSNPNLYWYRQAAGRGLQLLFYSVGIGQISSEVPQNLSASRPQDRQFILSSKKLLLSDSGFYLCAWKQGSYEQYFGPGTRLTVT.

The chain joins TRBV5-6 to TRBJ2-3, with 9 bases identical to TRBD2. Germline V gene data show CDR1 as SGHDT and CDR2 as YYEEEE. J lost 4 bases, V lost 6 bases, and 18 bases had no gene match. The CDR3 is 18 residues long. CDR3 sequence: CASTKRTSERRGSDTQYF. CDR3 bases: TGTGCCAGCACCAAGAGGACTAGCGAACGAAGGGGGTCAGATACGCAGTATTTT.

The genes are TRBV11-2 and TRBJ1-6; D might be TRBD1 (5 bases). The germline V and J ends were trimmed by 2 bases and 7 bases, with 12 bases remaining between them. CDR1 is SGHAT, CDR2 FQNNGV, per germline. This CDR3 spans 15 amino acids. CDR3: CASSLNGGGNSPLHF. In DNA, the CDR3 is TGTGCCAGCAGCTTAAACGGGGGTGGAAATTCACCCCTCCACTTT.

This clone was seen once. The rearrangement uses TRBV29-1 and TRBJ1-4; possibly TRBD1 for D (6 bases). From germline, CDR1 is SQVTM and CDR2 ANQGSEA. CDR3 size: 14 residues. V was clipped by 5 bases and J by 0 bases, with 10 bases between them. CDR3 sequence reads: CSVYRDATNEKLFF. CDR3 DNA: TGCAGCGTTTACAGGGATGCAACTAATGAAAAACTGTTTTTT.

The chain carries TRBV27 and TRBJ2-7; TRBD2 is a possible D gene (5 bases). V lost 3 bases and J 3 bases, leaving 9 bases between the germline ends. The CDR3 sequence is 13 residues long. Germline V lookup: CDR1 MNHEY, CDR2 SMNVEV (reference sequence). This CDR3 reads CASSFEGGYEQYF. CDR3 in DNA: TGTGCCAGCAGTTTTGAGGGCGGCTACGAGCAGTACTTC.

V usage is TRBV18 and J usage is TRBJ2-1; 12 nucleotides line up with TRBD2. CDR3 size: 17 residues. Germline loops: CDR1 KGHSH, CDR2 LQKENI. The ends lost 3 bases at V and 6 bases at J; junction bases unmatched: 9. CDR3 DNA sequence: TGTGCCAGCTCACCTCTAGCGGGAGGGCCGAGTACCAATGAGCAGTTCTTC. It yields the protein CASSPLAGGPSTNEQFF.

The V call is TRBV9, the J call TRBJ1-2; maybe TRBD1 (5 bases). V was trimmed by 4 bases and J by 4 bases, leaving 17 bases between them. This CDR3 is built from 15 residues. Germline loops: CDR1 SGDLS, CDR2 YYNGEE. The CDR3 loop is CASSPQGVGSYGYTF. The CDR3 DNA reads TGTGCCAGCAGCCCTCAGGGTGTGGGGTCCTATGGCTACACCTTC.

A few counts support this clone. The chain combines TRBV15 with TRBJ1-1; D not certain. Deletions cut 9 bases from V and 1 base from J, with 9 bases between. CDR3 length: 12 amino acids. CDR1 LNHNV and CDR2 YYDKDF come from the germline V gene (reference sequence). Here the CDR3 DNA reads TGTGCCACAGCTAACGGGAACACTGAAGCTTTCTTT. Residues: CATANGNTEAFF.

This clone has a single count. The chain carries TRBV7-2 and TRBJ1-2, with a possible D match to TRBD1 (6 bases). Trimming removed 0 bases at V and 8 bases at J, with 7 bases between. The CDR3 totals 12 residues. The germline gives CDR1 SGHTA, CDR2 FQGNSA. The CDR3 region has the DNA TGTGCCAGCAGCTTAGCGGGGGCGGGCTACACCTTC. It specifies CASSLAGAGYTF.

The genes are TRBV19 and TRBJ2-1, with 8 positions matching TRBD2. The V and J ends lost 7 bases and 5 bases, in that order; junction bases with no gene match: 7. Germline V gene data show CDR1 as LNHDA and CDR2 as SQIVND (reference sequence). The CDR3 runs 14 residues. In DNA form, the CDR3 reads TGTGCCAGTACTTCCGGGGGGGGCCACAATGAGCAGTTCTTC. Translation: CASTSGGGHNEQFF.

Only one count was recorded for this clone. The J gene is TRBJ1-1, the V gene TRBV4-1; 8 nucleotides match TRBD1. Trimming cost V 0 bases and J 6 bases; bases outside gene matches: 6. Germline V lookup: CDR1 MGHRA, CDR2 YSYEKL. The CDR3 loop spans 15 amino acids. CDR3 nucleotides: TGCGCCAGCAGCCAAGACCCAGGGGGCTTGGCTGAAGCTTTCTTT. It specifies CASSQDPGGLAEAFF.

This chain uses TRBV25-1 with TRBJ2-1; the match to TRBD1 covers 11 bases. With V trimmed by 1 base and J by 1 base, 3 bases remained unmatched. Germline CDR1 reads MGHDK; CDR2 reads SYGVNS. The CDR3 has 17 residues. The chain's CDR3 is CASSEFGTGGSYNEQFF. CDR3 coding DNA: TGTGCCAGCAGTGAATTCGGGACAGGGGGTTCCTACAATGAGCAGTTCTTC.

The genes are TRBV13 and TRBJ2-5; weak D call: TRBD1 (6 bases). Trimming removed 1 base from V and 5 bases from J, with 11 bases in between. CDR3 size: 14 residues. The V gene's germline CDR1 is PRHDT and CDR2 FYEKMQ (reference sequence). The CDR3 loop is CASSLAAQGETQYF. The CDR3, as DNA: TGTGCCAGCAGCTTAGCGGCGCAGGGGGAGACCCAGTACTTC.

A single count supports this clone. The V gene is TRBV11-3, the J gene TRBJ2-7; D not certain. The CDR3 is 13 amino acids. Looked up from germline, CDR1 is SGHNT and CDR2 is YENEEA. Trimming pared 1 base from V and 7 bases from J, leaving 11 bases between. DNA for the CDR3: TGTGCCAGCAGCTTAGGTCCAGGAAGGGAGCAGTACTTC. This gives the protein CASSLGPGREQYF.

In this sample, this clone turned up once. This sequence joins TRBV30 and TRBJ1-1, with unresolved D. This CDR3 spans 13 amino acids. The germline V gene encodes CDR1 GTSNPN and CDR2 SVGIG (reference sequence). The germline V and J ends were trimmed by 3 bases and 1 base, with 9 bases remaining between them. The CDR3 nucleotides are TGTGCCTGGAGCCTAACGGGGAACACTGAAGCTTTCTTT. As protein: CAWSLTGNTEAFF.

The CDR3 loop reads CASSFKGDTEAFF. As DNA, the CDR3 is TGTGCCAGCAGCTTTAAGGGGGACACTGAAGCTTTCTTT. The gene calls are TRBV7-2 and TRBJ1-1; TRBD1 might be the D (6 bases). The CDR3 extends over 13 amino acids. V dropped 3 bases and J dropped 3 bases, with 8 bases sitting between them. Per germline, CDR1 SGHTA and CDR2 FQGNSA.

The chain carries TRBV19 and TRBJ2-1, with D perhaps matching TRBD1 (6 bases). Trimming stripped 7 bases from V and 0 bases from J, with 13 bases between. The germline V gene encodes CDR1 LNHDA and CDR2 SQIVND (reference sequence). The CDR3 totals 15 residues. In nucleotides, the CDR3 is TGTGCCAGTAAACCCGACAGGAGCTCCTACAATGAGCAGTTCTTC. Its translation is CASKPDRSSYNEQFF.

The chain joins TRBV27 to TRBJ2-1; maybe TRBD2 (6 bases). Trimming took 0 bases from V and 9 from J, leaving 9 bases between them. The CDR3 contains 13 residues. The V gene's germline CDR1 is MNHEY and CDR2 SMNVEV (reference sequence). For the CDR3, the DNA is TGTGCCAGCAGTTTATCTAGCGGACTTGAGCAGTTCTTC. It encodes CASSLSSGLEQFF.

The V call is TRBV5-1, the J call TRBJ2-2; 7 bases fit TRBD2. The germline V gene has CDR1 SGHRS and CDR2 YFSETQ. V lost 3 bases and J lost 1; bases outside the gene matches: 12. The CDR3 totals 18 residues. The CDR3 protein is CASSWTGAGVVNTGELFF. In DNA, the CDR3 is TGCGCCAGCAGCTGGACCGGTGCGGGAGTGGTGAACACCGGGGAGCTGTTTTTT.

The V and J genes are TRBV28 and TRBJ2-2; D is possibly TRBD2 (6 bases). This CDR3 contains 13 residues. V was clipped by 7 bases and J by 4 bases, with 10 bases between them. Germline V lookup: CDR1 MDHEN, CDR2 SYDVKM. CDR3 region: CASTLGGTGELFF. CDR3 DNA sequence: TGTGCCAGCACCTTGGGGGGCACCGGGGAGCTGTTTTTT.

This clone came up once. The chain uses TRBV5-1 and TRBJ2-1; possibly TRBD2 for D (6 bases). Germline assignment: CDR1 SGHRS and CDR2 YFSETQ. The CDR3 contains 17 residues. V was pared by 0 bases and J by 1 base, with 14 bases between. The chain's CDR3 is CASSLGPEGPSYNEQFF. CDR3 nucleotide sequence: TGCGCCAGCAGCTTGGGTCCGGAGGGACCTTCCTACAATGAGCAGTTCTTC. The full variable domain, in which reference TRBV5-1 and TRBJ2-1 provide the parts outside the CDR3, is KAGVTQTPRYLIKTRGQQVTLSCSPISGHRSVSWYQQTPGQGLQFLFEYFSETQRNKGNFPGRFSGRQFSNSRSEMNVSTLELGDSALYLCASSLGPEGPSYNEQFFGPGTRLTVL.

Only one count was recorded for this clone. The CDR3 sequence is CASSLVGARINTEAFF. The CDR3 DNA reads as TGTGCCAGCAGCTTAGTAGGGGCGCGTATTAACACTGAAGCTTTCTTT. The rearrangement links TRBV7-2 to TRBJ1-1; D may be TRBD1 (5 bases). The germline CDR1 and CDR2 sequences are SGHTA and FQGNSA. V lost 1 base, J lost 2 bases, and 14 bases lay in between. This CDR3 region has 16 residues.